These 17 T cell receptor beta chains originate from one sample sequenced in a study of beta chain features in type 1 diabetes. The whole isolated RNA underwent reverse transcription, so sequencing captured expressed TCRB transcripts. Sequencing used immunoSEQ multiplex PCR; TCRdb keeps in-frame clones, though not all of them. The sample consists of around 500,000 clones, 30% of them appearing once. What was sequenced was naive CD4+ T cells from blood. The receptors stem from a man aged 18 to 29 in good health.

CDR3 in amino acids: CASSRTGTGKETQYF. The CDR3 nucleotides are TGTGCCAGCAGCAGAACCGGGACAGGGAAAGAGACCCAGTACTTC. This chain joins TRBV5-5 and TRBJ2-5; 9 bases align to TRBD1. The germline gives CDR1 SGHKS, CDR2 YYEKEE (reference sequence). V trimming: 4 bases; J trimming: 3 bases; junction bases outside the gene matches: 7. The CDR3 is 15 residues long.

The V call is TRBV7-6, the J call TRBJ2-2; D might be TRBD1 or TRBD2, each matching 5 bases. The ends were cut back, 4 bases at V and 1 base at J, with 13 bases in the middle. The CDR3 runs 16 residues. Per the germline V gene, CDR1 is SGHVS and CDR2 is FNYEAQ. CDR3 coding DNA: TGTGCCAGCAGCTCTATTGCAGGGAGGAACACCGGGGAGCTGTTTTTT. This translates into CASSSIAGRNTGELFF.

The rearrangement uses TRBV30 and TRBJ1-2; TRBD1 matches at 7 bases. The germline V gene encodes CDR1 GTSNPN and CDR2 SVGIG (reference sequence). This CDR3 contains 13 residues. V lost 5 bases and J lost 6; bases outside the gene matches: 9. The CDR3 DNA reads TGTGCCTGGGCCCGGGAAGGGGGCCATGGCTACACCTTC. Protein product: CAWAREGGHGYTF.

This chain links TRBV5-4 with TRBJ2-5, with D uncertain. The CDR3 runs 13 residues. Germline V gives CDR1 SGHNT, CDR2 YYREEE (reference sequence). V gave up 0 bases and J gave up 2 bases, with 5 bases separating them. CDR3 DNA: TGTGCCAGCAGCTTGGAGAGACAAGAGACCCAGTACTTC. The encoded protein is CASSLERQETQYF.

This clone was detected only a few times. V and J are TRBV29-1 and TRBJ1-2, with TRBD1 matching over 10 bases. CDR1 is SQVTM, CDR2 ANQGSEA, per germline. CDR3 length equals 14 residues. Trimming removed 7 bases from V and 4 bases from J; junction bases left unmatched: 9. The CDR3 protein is CSADGTGEGYGYTF. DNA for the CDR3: TGCAGCGCCGATGGGACAGGGGAGGGCTATGGCTACACCTTC. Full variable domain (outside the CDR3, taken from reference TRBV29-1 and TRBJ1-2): SAVISQKPSRDICQRGTSLTIQCQVDSQVTMMFWYRQQPGQSLTLIATANQGSEATYESGFVIDKFPISRPNLTFSTLTVSNMSPEDSSIYLCSADGTGEGYGYTFGSGTRLTVV.

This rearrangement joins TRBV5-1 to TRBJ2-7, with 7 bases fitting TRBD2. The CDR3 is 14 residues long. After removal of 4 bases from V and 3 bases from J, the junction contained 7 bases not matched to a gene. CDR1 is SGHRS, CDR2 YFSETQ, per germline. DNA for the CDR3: TGCGCCAGCAGCGAGCAGGGAGGGAACTACGAGCAGTACTTC. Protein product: CASSEQGGNYEQYF.

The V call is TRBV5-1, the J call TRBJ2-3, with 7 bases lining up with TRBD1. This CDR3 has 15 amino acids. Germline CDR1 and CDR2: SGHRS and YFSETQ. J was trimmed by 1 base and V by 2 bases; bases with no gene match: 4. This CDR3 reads CASSLQGSGTDTQYF. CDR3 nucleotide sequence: TGCGCCAGCAGCTTACAGGGGTCAGGCACAGATACGCAGTATTTT.

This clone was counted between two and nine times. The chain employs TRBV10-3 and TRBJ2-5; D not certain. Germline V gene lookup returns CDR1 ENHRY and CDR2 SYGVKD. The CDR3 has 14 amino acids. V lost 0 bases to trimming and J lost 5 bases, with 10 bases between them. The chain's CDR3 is CAISESGQRETQYF. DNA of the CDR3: TGTGCCATCAGTGAGTCAGGCCAGAGGGAGACCCAGTACTTC.

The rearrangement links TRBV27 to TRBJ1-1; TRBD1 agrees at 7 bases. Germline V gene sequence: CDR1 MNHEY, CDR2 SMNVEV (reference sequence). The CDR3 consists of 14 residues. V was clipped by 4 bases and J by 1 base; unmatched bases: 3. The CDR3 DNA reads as TGTGCCAGCAGTTCGGACAGGACGAACACTGAAGCTTTCTTT. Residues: CASSSDRTNTEAFF.

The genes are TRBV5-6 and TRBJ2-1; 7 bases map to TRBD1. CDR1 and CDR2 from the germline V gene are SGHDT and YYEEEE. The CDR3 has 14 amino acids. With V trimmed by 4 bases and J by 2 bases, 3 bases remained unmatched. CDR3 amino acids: CASSKGQTYNEQFF. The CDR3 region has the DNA TGTGCCAGCAGCAAGGGACAGACCTACAATGAGCAGTTCTTC.

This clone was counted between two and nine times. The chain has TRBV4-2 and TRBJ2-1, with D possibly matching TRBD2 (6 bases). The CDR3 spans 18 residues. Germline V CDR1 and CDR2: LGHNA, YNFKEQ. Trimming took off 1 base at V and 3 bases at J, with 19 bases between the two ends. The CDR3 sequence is CASSQAGGGLASYNEQFF. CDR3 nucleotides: TGTGCCAGCAGCCAAGCCGGAGGTGGGCTAGCGAGCTACAATGAGCAGTTCTTC.

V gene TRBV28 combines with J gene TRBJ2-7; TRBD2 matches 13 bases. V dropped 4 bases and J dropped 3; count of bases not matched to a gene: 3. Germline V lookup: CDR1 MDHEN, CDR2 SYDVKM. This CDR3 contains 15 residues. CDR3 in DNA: TGTGCCAGCAGTTACGGACTAGCGGGAGACTACGAGCAGTACTTC. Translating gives CASSYGLAGDYEQYF. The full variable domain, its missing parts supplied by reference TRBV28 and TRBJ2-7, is DVKVTQSSRYLVKRTGEKVFLECVQDMDHENMFWYRQDPGLGLRLIYFSYDVKMKEKGDIPEGYSVSREKKERFSLILESASTNQTSMYLCASSYGLAGDYEQYFGPGTRLTVT.

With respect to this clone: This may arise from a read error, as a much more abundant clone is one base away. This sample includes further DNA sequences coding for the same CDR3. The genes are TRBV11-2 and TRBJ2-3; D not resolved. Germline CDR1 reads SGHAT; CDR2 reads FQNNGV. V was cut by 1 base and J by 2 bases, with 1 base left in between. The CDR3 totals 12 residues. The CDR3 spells CASSLVTDTQYF. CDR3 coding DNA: TGTGCCAGCAGCTTAGTCACAGATACGCAGTATTTT.

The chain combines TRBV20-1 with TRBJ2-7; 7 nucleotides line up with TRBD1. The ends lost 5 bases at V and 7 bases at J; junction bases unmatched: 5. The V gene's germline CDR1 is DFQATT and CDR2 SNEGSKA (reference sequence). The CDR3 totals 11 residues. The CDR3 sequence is CSAATGWEQYF. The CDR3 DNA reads TGCAGTGCTGCGACAGGGTGGGAGCAGTACTTC.

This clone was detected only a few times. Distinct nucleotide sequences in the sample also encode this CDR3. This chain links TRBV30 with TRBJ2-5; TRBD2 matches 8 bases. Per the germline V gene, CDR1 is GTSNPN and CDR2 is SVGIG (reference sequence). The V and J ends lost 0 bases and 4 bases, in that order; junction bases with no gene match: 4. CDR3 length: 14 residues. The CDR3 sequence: CAWSVGTSGETQYF. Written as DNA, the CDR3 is TGTGCCTGGAGTGTAGGTACTAGCGGAGAGACCCAGTACTTC.

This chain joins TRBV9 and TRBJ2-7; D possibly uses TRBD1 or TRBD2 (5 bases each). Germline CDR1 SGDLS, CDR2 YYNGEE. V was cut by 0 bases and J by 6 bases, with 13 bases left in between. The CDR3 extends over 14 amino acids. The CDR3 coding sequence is TGTGCCAGCAGCGTAGAGGCAGGGACCTTCGAGCAGTACTTC. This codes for CASSVEAGTFEQYF.

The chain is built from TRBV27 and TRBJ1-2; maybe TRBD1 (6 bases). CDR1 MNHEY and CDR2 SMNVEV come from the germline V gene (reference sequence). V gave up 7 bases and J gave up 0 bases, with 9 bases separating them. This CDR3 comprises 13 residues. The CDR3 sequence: CASKKGANYGYTF. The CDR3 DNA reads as TGTGCCAGCAAGAAGGGGGCTAACTATGGCTACACCTTC.